The 29 T cell receptor beta chains below were found in one sample sequenced in a study of cytomegalovirus exposure and HLA in healthy donors. A multiplex PCR was run with 60 Vbeta primers and 13 Jbeta primers. Only in-frame clones appear in the TCRdb table, and some are missing; sequencing was by immunoSEQ multiplex PCR. The sample lists about 82,000 clones; around 85% were seen once. Sequenced material: PBMCs. These receptors all stem from a human donor in good health.

The V and J genes are TRBV29-1 and TRBJ2-3; D uncertain. Trimming took off 8 bases at V and 6 bases at J, with 15 bases between the two ends. The CDR3 runs 12 residues. The germline V gene has CDR1 SQVTM and CDR2 ANQGSEA. In DNA, the CDR3 is TGCAGCACTGAGCGCGATGCGGATACGCAGTATTTT. This encodes CSTERDADTQYF.

The chain is built from TRBV19 and TRBJ2-1; 15 bases align to TRBD2. Germline CDR1 reads LNHDA; CDR2 reads SQIVND (reference sequence). V lost 6 bases, J lost 3 bases, and 6 bases stayed unmatched. The CDR3 length is 17 residues. The CDR3 protein is CASRPGLAGGRYNEQFF. The CDR3 nucleotides are TGTGCCAGTAGGCCGGGACTAGCGGGGGGACGCTACAATGAGCAGTTCTTC. The full variable domain, completed using reference TRBV19 and TRBJ2-1, is DGGITQSPKYLFRKEGQNVTLSCEQNLNHDAMYWYRQDPGQGLRLIYYSQIVNDFQKGDIAEGYSVSREKKESFPLTVTSAQKNPTAFYLCASRPGLAGGRYNEQFFGPGTRLTVL.

In its sample, this clone was seen once. The junction shows a germline mismatch at one end, possibly a read error. This chain uses TRBV29-1 with TRBJ1-1, with D perhaps TRBD1 (6 bases). The CDR3 is made up of 12 amino acids. The V gene's germline CDR1 is SQVTM and CDR2 ANQGSEA. CDR3 sequence (DNA): TGCAGCGGTGGACAGATGAACCCTGAAGCTTTCTTT. Translated, it gives CSGGQMNPEAFF. The full variable domain, in which reference TRBV29-1 and TRBJ1-1 provide the parts outside the CDR3, is SAVISQKPSRDICQRGTSLTIQCQVDSQVTMMFWYRQQPGQSLTLIATANQGSEATYESGFVIDKFPISRPNLTFSTLTVSNMSPEDSSIYLCSGGQMNPEAFFGQGTRLTVV.

V gene TRBV14 combines with J gene TRBJ2-3; 11 bases line up with TRBD2. Germline lookup yields CDR1 SGHDN and CDR2 FVKESK. Trimming at V came to 1 base and at J to 5 bases, leaving 2 bases not matched to a gene. The CDR3 runs to 15 residues. CDR3 sequence (DNA): TGTGCCAGCAGCCAAGTTCTAGCGGGGGGAGATACGCAGTATTTT. Amino acid sequence: CASSQVLAGGDTQYF.

The rearrangement uses TRBV6-5 and TRBJ1-1; D uncertain. The CDR3 length is 14 residues. Trimming left V 3 bases short and J 0 bases short, with 8 bases between. CDR1 and CDR2 from the germline V gene are MNHEY and SVGAGI. The CDR3 DNA follows: TGTGCCAGCAGTTATACAGACATGAACACTGAAGCTTTCTTT. Translated, it gives CASSYTDMNTEAFF.

About this clone itself: A much more abundant neighbour one base away suggests this may be a read error. V is TRBV6-5 and J is TRBJ1-6, with 10 bases fitting TRBD1. Germline CDR1 reads MNHEY; CDR2 reads SVGAGI. This CDR3 is built from 15 residues. The CDR3 bases are TGTGCCAGCAGTTACGGACAGGGGGGGAGTTCACCCCTCAACTTT. Protein sequence: CASSYGQGGSSPLNF.

This sequence joins TRBV13 and TRBJ1-2; TRBD1 matches 11 bases. CDR3 length: 14 residues. Germline V CDR1 and CDR2: PRHDT, FYEKMQ (reference sequence). Trimming cost V 4 bases and J 3 bases; bases outside gene matches: 1. The CDR3 reads CASSSGQGDYGYTF. For the CDR3, the DNA is TGTGCCAGCAGCTCGGGACAGGGGGACTATGGCTACACCTTC.

V gene TRBV7-6 combines with J gene TRBJ2-5, with D maybe TRBD1 (6 bases). The CDR3 sequence is 12 residues long. Germline lookup yields CDR1 SGHVS and CDR2 FNYEAQ. V lost 5 bases, J lost 3 bases, and 7 bases lay in between. CDR3 sequence (DNA): TGTGCCAGCAGCCACAGGGAAGAGACCCAGTACTTC. This codes for CASSHREETQYF.

The chain links TRBV7-2 to TRBJ1-1; possible D gene TRBD1, 6 bases. Germline V gene lookup returns CDR1 SGHTA and CDR2 FQGNSA. Trimming cost V 3 bases and J 5 bases, with 13 bases left between them. CDR3 length: 14 residues. CDR3 sequence: CASSLGGGRTEAFF. CDR3 coding DNA: TGTGCCAGCAGCTTGGGAGGGGGGCGGACTGAAGCTTTCTTT.

The chain links TRBV27 to TRBJ2-7; TRBD1 might be the D (5 bases). Germline loops: CDR1 MNHEY, CDR2 SMNVEV (reference sequence). The CDR3 totals 15 residues. The V end lost 4 bases, the J end lost 0 bases, and 13 bases lay between the germline ends. In DNA, the CDR3 is TGTGCCAGCAGTTGGGGCAGGACAAGCTCCTACGAGCAGTACTTC. This translates into CASSWGRTSSYEQYF.

This chain links TRBV10-1 with TRBJ2-7; D gene uncertain. Germline-derived CDR1 and CDR2 are WNHNN and SYGVQD (reference sequence). This CDR3 contains 12 residues. V gave up 3 bases and J gave up 2 bases, with 5 bases separating them. The CDR3 sequence: CASSDNTYEQYF. The CDR3 DNA is TGCGCCAGCAGTGATAACACCTACGAGCAGTACTTC.

The CDR3 DNA reads TGCGCCAGCAGCGGATTAACTGGACTAGCGGCCTCCTACGAGCAGTACTTC. Residues: CASSGLTGLAASYEQYF. The chain links TRBV10-2 to TRBJ2-7, with 10 positions matching TRBD2. CDR3 size: 17 residues. V shed 6 bases and J 0 bases; nucleotides not matched to a gene: 11. CDR1 and CDR2 from the germline V gene are WSHSY and SAAADI.

V is TRBV27 and J is TRBJ1-5; 9 bases map to TRBD1. The V gene end was trimmed by 6 bases and the J gene end by 1 base; junction bases not matched to a gene: 4. Germline loops: CDR1 MNHEY, CDR2 SMNVEV (reference sequence). The CDR3 runs 15 residues. CDR3 loop: CASRPGTGSNQPQHF. CDR3 in DNA: TGTGCCAGCAGGCCCGGGACAGGGAGCAATCAGCCCCAGCATTTT.

The CDR3 nucleotides are TGTGCCAGCAGTTACGAACAGAACACTGAAGCTTTCTTT. Residues: CASSYEQNTEAFF. This chain links TRBV6-6 with TRBJ1-1; D uncertain. Germline lookup yields CDR1 MNHNY and CDR2 SVGAGI (reference sequence). Between the trimmed V and J ends, which lost 2 bases and 1 base, there was a span of 5 bases. The CDR3 consists of 13 residues.

V gene TRBV7-2 combines with J gene TRBJ2-7; D is possibly TRBD1 (6 bases). The CDR3 sequence is 15 residues long. The germline CDR1 and CDR2 sequences are SGHTA and FQGNSA. The V and J ends lost 5 bases and 5 bases respectively, with 19 bases between them. The CDR3 DNA reads TGTGCCAGCAGCCGCACCAGGGGCGATGACCACGAGCAGTACTTC. Amino acids: CASSRTRGDDHEQYF.

The chain uses TRBV11-2 and TRBJ1-1; D is uncertain. The CDR3 is made up of 15 amino acids. Germline V lookup: CDR1 SGHAT, CDR2 FQNNGV. V was shortened by 3 bases and J by 0 bases, with 11 bases between the two germline ends. CDR3 nucleotides: TGTGCCAGCAGCTTCAGCGATCCTATGAACACTGAAGCTTTCTTT. It yields the protein CASSFSDPMNTEAFF.

The chain is built from TRBV5-1 and TRBJ2-5; TRBD2 matches 12 bases. Trimming at V came to 3 bases and at J to 5 bases, leaving 5 bases not matched to a gene. There are 15 residues in the CDR3. Germline assignment: CDR1 SGHRS and CDR2 YFSETQ. This CDR3 is CASSYGLAGWETQYF. The CDR3 DNA is TGCGCCAGCAGCTATGGACTAGCGGGGTGGGAGACCCAGTACTTC.

This clone has only one observation. The chain uses TRBV29-1 and TRBJ1-1; 8 bases are shared with TRBD1. Germline-derived CDR1 and CDR2 are SQVTM and ANQGSEA. V lost 2 bases to trimming and J lost 5 bases; unmatched junction nucleotides: 16. The CDR3 is 17 amino acids. CDR3 sequence: CSVESTGGQRLGTEAFF. CDR3 coding DNA: TGCAGCGTTGAATCCACAGGGGGGCAGAGATTGGGTACTGAAGCTTTCTTT.

V gene TRBV7-9 combines with J gene TRBJ1-1; perhaps TRBD1 as D (5 bases). This CDR3 is built from 16 residues. Germline CDR1 SEHNR, CDR2 FQNEAQ (reference sequence). The V gene lost 6 bases and the J gene lost 0 bases, with 17 bases spanning the gap. The CDR3 bases are TGTGCCAGCAGGCATTGGGGCAGCCGAGTGAACACTGAAGCTTTCTTT. Its translation: CASRHWGSRVNTEAFF.

This clone was counted between two and nine times. The chain recombines TRBV5-6 with TRBJ1-1; D unclear. V was clipped by 4 bases and J by 7 bases, with 11 bases between them. CDR1 is SGHDT, CDR2 YYEEEE, per germline. The CDR3 is made up of 12 amino acids. CDR3 DNA: TGTGCCAGCAGCACACGAACGGGTGAAGCTTTCTTT. Translating it yields CASSTRTGEAFF.

V usage is TRBV7-2 and J usage is TRBJ1-2, with TRBD1 matching 7 bases. This CDR3 comprises 11 residues. Germline CDR1 reads SGHTA; CDR2 reads FQGNSA. V dropped 7 bases and J dropped 8; count of bases not matched to a gene: 4. CDR3 residues: CASTSGGGYTF. As DNA, the CDR3 is TGTGCCAGCACCTCAGGGGGAGGCTACACCTTC. Drawing the rest from reference TRBV7-2 and TRBJ1-2, the complete variable domain is GAGVSQSPSNKVTEKGKDVELRCDPISGHTALYWYRQSLGQGLEFLIYFQGNSAPDKSGLPSDRFSAERTGGSVSTLTIQRTQQEDSAVYLCASTSGGGYTFGSGTRLTVV.

The chain employs TRBV4-1 and TRBJ2-1, with 9 bases identical to TRBD1. The V gene's germline CDR1 is MGHRA and CDR2 YSYEKL. J lost 7 bases, V lost 4 bases, and 5 bases had no gene match. The CDR3 contains 14 residues. CDR3 amino acids: CASSRTGTGNEQFF. In nucleotides, the CDR3 is TGCGCCAGCAGCCGAACCGGGACAGGGAATGAGCAGTTCTTC.

The genes are TRBV19 and TRBJ2-7, with 9 bases that match TRBD1. The CDR3 totals 14 residues. The germline V gene encodes CDR1 LNHDA and CDR2 SQIVND (reference sequence). With 0 bases clipped from V and 3 bases from J, the junction kept 0 bases outside the gene matches. CDR3 amino acids: CASSIEGQGYEQYF. The CDR3 nucleotides read TGTGCCAGTAGTATAGAGGGACAGGGCTACGAGCAGTACTTC.

This clone was detected only a few times. The rearrangement uses TRBV5-6 and TRBJ2-7; 7 bases are a match to TRBD1. V shed 3 bases, J shed 3 bases, and the junction held 3 bases outside the gene matches. The germline V gene has CDR1 SGHDT and CDR2 YYEEEE. The CDR3 spans 13 residues. DNA of the CDR3: TGTGCCAGCAGCTCTGGACAGGACTACGAGCAGTACTTC. Translated: CASSSGQDYEQYF.

This clone showed up just a few times. This chain connects TRBV4-2 to TRBJ1-2; TRBD1 matches 7 bases. The V gene end was trimmed by 0 bases and the J gene end by 4 bases; junction bases not matched to a gene: 14. Germline CDR1 reads LGHNA; CDR2 reads YNFKEQ. CDR3 size: 18 residues. CDR3 coding DNA: TGTGCCAGCAGCCAAGATGGAGGAATCGGGACAGCGACCTATGGCTACACCTTC. Its protein is CASSQDGGIGTATYGYTF.

The chain links TRBV5-6 to TRBJ1-1; D remains unclear. The V end lost 2 bases, the J end lost 4 bases, and 6 bases lay between the germline ends. Germline V gene data show CDR1 as SGHDT and CDR2 as YYEEEE. This CDR3 spans 12 amino acids. CDR3 DNA: TGTGCCAGCAGCTTATCGAGCACTGAAGCTTTCTTT. It is translated as CASSLSSTEAFF.

The chain uses TRBV5-1 and TRBJ2-7; D remains ambiguous. CDR3 size: 14 residues. Germline CDR1 is SGHRS and CDR2 is YFSETQ. Deletions cut 4 bases from V and 0 bases from J, with 11 bases between. CDR3 amino acids: CASSQPESSYEQYF. DNA for the CDR3: TGCGCCAGCAGCCAACCGGAGAGCTCCTACGAGCAGTACTTC.

This chain joins TRBV5-1 and TRBJ1-2; tentatively, D is TRBD1 (5 bases). CDR1 SGHRS and CDR2 YFSETQ come from the germline V gene. CDR3 size: 14 residues. V dropped 3 bases and J dropped 6 bases, with 15 bases sitting between them. CDR3 sequence reads: CASSYSIGGDGYTF. In nucleotides, the CDR3 is TGCGCCAGCAGCTATTCGATCGGGGGTGATGGCTACACCTTC.

The V and J genes are TRBV19 and TRBJ2-7; a weak D match, TRBD2 (6 bases). Trimming cost V 5 bases and J 3 bases, with 20 bases left between them. Germline V gene data show CDR1 as LNHDA and CDR2 as SQIVND (reference sequence). The CDR3 spans 16 residues. CDR3 region: CASSSRGTGRYYEQYF. CDR3 DNA sequence: TGTGCCAGTAGTTCACGGGGGACGGGGCGCTACTACGAGCAGTACTTC.